The clone carrying this T cell receptor beta chain came up many times. Its cognate antigen is unknown. Quantitative 5'-RACE with molecular barcodes generated TCR beta libraries. Via MiXCR, TCRdb re-called the 5' RACE reads, giving one row per CDR3 protein. The sample shows some 140,000 distinct CDR3 sequences, roughly 8.3% of them seen only once. The source of the sample is a study of CD8 T cells in ankylosing spondylitis. Findings and caveats of the study: CD8+ by phenotype, disease-linked clones were relatively rare in peripheral blood.

The origin of this receptor is a male donor with ankylosing spondylitis. Sequenced material: synovial fluid, either unsorted or a sorted T cell fraction (not recorded which).

The CDR3 loop reads CASSLDSSGSYEQYF. The DNA of the CDR3 is TGTGCCAGCAGCTTAGATTCTAGCGGGAGTTACGAGCAGTACTTC. The rearrangement uses TRBV7-2 and TRBJ2-7, with 10 bases lining up with TRBD2. This CDR3 is 15 amino acids long. Germline V gene lookup returns CDR1 SGHTA and CDR2 FQGNSA. V lost 1 base and J lost 4; bases outside the gene matches: 4.